These 2 T cell receptor beta chains originate from one sample sequenced in a study of blood T cell repertoires in COVID-19 (dated by TCRdb to between 2020 and 2021). Libraries were prepared through the immunoSEQ multiplex PCR assay. TCRdb holds this immuneACCESS table with in-frame rearrangements only. Some clones are missing; in checked studies, unresolved V genes explain under half, and the rest has no known cause. The sample table lists more than 50,000 clones, approximately 80% of them with a count of one. The top ten clonotypes cover around 43% of the sample. Input material: peripheral blood. These receptors originate from a man between 65 and 85 years old with active or convalescent COVID-19.

The gene calls are TRBV5-4 and TRBJ2-5, with D tentatively TRBD1 (6 bases). V gave up 0 bases and J gave up 5 bases, with 17 bases separating them. This CDR3 has 16 residues. CDR1 and CDR2 (germline): SGHNT, YYREEE (reference sequence). The CDR3 DNA reads TGTGCCAGCAGCTTGGGGGGGCCCCTGTCCCGGGAGACCCAGTACTTC. Its protein is CASSLGGPLSRETQYF.

This clone was observed a few times. V usage is TRBV9 and J usage is TRBJ1-2, with D tentatively TRBD1 (5 bases). The CDR3 is made up of 13 amino acids. Germline V gene sequence: CDR1 SGDLS, CDR2 YYNGEE. V lost 2 bases to trimming and J lost 6 bases, with 11 bases between them. Here the CDR3 reads CASSVAGFDGYTF. The CDR3 DNA sequence: TGTGCCAGCAGCGTCGCAGGGTTCGATGGCTACACCTTC.